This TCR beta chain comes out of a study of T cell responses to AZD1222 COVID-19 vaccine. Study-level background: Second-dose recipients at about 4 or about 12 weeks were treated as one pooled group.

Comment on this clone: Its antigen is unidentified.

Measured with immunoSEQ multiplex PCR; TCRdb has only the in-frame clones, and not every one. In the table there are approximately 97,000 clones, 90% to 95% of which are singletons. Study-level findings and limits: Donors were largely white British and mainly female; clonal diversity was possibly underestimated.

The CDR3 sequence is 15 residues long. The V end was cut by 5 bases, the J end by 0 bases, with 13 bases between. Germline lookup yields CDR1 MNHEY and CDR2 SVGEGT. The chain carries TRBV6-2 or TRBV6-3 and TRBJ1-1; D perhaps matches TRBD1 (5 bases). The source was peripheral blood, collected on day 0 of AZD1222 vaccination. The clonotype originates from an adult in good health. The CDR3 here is CASSRATVLNTEAFF. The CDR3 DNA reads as TGTGCCAGCAGTCGGGCGACAGTACTGAACACTGAAGCTTTCTTT.